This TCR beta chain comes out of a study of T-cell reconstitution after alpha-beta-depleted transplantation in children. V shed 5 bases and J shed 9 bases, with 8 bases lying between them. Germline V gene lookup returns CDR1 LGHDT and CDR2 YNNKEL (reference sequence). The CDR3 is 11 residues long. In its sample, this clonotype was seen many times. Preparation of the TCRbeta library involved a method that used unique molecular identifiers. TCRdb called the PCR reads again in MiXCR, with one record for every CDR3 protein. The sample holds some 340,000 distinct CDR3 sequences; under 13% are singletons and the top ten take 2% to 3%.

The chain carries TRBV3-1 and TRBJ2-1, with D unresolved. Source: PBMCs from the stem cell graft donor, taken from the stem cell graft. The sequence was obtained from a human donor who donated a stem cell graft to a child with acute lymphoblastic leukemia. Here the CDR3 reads CASSGKTEQFF. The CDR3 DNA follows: TGTGCCAGCAGCGGCAAGACTGAGCAGTTCTTC.